These 10 T cell receptor beta chains share one sample of origin, sequenced in a study of T-cell reconstitution after alpha-beta-depleted transplantation in children. Unique molecular identifiers were used in preparing the TCRbeta library. TCRdb fed the PCR reads into MiXCR, producing one record per CDR3 protein. The table has around 130,000 distinct CDR3 sequences, around 9.8% seen once. Specimen: PBMCs, mostly from graft donor cells, collected 180 days after TCRalphabeta/CD19-depleted stem cell transplant. The receptor source for this set is a girl under three years old who had a stem cell transplant for combined immunodeficiency, so the T cells may come from the graft donor.

V is TRBV4-3 and J is TRBJ2-5, with 9 bases identical to TRBD1. The CDR3 extends over 15 amino acids. The junction had 6 bases not matched to a gene; V was cut back by 3 bases and J by 4 bases. From germline, CDR1 is LGHNA and CDR2 YSLEER. The CDR3 sequence: CASSHHRGRGETQYF. Here the CDR3 DNA reads TGCGCCAGCAGCCACCACAGGGGGCGCGGAGAGACCCAGTACTTC.

The chain is built from TRBV15 and TRBJ2-5; D gene uncertain. V dropped 2 bases and J dropped 2 bases, with 9 bases sitting between them. Germline V CDR1 and CDR2: LNHNV, YYDKDF (reference sequence). The CDR3 runs 14 residues. Here the CDR3 DNA reads TGTGCCACCAGCAGAAGTGGTGGACAAGAGACCCAGTACTTC. It translates to CATSRSGGQETQYF.

Only a few counts were recorded for this clonotype. The chain combines TRBV12-3 or TRBV12-4 with TRBJ1-5; no clear D. The CDR3 has 12 residues. V gave up 6 bases and J gave up 4 bases, with 7 bases separating them. CDR3 in DNA: TGTGCCAGCAGGGTGTCTAATCAGCCCCAGCATTTT. Translated: CASRVSNQPQHF.

This rearrangement joins TRBV7-8 to TRBJ1-1, with TRBD1 matching over 9 bases. The CDR3 is 17 amino acids. V was clipped by 2 bases and J by 1 base; unmatched bases: 8. Germline V CDR1 and CDR2: SGHVS, FQNEAQ. The CDR3 protein is CASSLRGQGEENTEAFF. The DNA of the CDR3 is TGTGCCAGCAGCTTACGGGGACAGGGTGAAGAGAACACTGAAGCTTTCTTT. The whole variable domain, remainder taken from reference TRBV7-8 and TRBJ1-1, is GAGVSQSPRYKVAKRGQDVALRCDPISGHVSLFWYQQALGQGPEFLTYFQNEAQLDKSGLPSDRFFAERPEGSVSTLKIQRTQQEDSAVYLCASSLRGQGEENTEAFFGQGTRLTVV.

This clonotype has a handful of counts. The V and J genes are TRBV7-2 and TRBJ2-7; 11 bases agree with TRBD2. Trimming removed 5 bases from V and 7 bases from J; junction bases left unmatched: 10. The CDR3 has 15 amino acids. Germline loops: CDR1 SGHTA, CDR2 FQGNSA. CDR3 residues: CASSLLLAGASEQYF. The CDR3 nucleotides read TGTGCCAGCAGCCTCCTACTAGCGGGAGCGAGTGAGCAGTACTTC.

This clonotype was found a few times. The chain has TRBV6-1 and TRBJ1-5; no firm D call. Trimming took 5 bases from V and 5 from J, leaving 10 bases between them. Germline V gene data show CDR1 as MNHNS and CDR2 as SASEGT. The CDR3 covers 13 residues. The DNA for the CDR3 is TGTGCCAGCAGTCCCAGAACCGATCAGCCCCAGCATTTT. It codes for CASSPRTDQPQHF.

This clonotype was recorded a few times. The CDR3 is CASSLSGGSYNEQFF. CDR3 bases: TGTGCCAGCAGTCTTAGCGGGGGGTCCTACAATGAGCAGTTCTTC. This sequence joins TRBV27 and TRBJ2-1; 10 bases line up with TRBD2. CDR3 length equals 15 residues. Germline CDR1 is MNHEY and CDR2 is SMNVEV (reference sequence). V lost 5 bases, J lost 1 base, and 2 bases stayed unmatched.

The chain combines TRBV15 with TRBJ2-6, with TRBD1 matching 7 bases. CDR3 length: 19 amino acids. After removal of 5 bases from V and 1 base from J, the junction contained 14 bases not matched to a gene. CDR1 and CDR2 from the germline V gene are LNHNV and YYDKDF (reference sequence). CDR3 region: CATSGIRGSLVSGANVLTF. CDR3 nucleotides: TGTGCCACCAGCGGGATCAGGGGGTCCCTTGTGTCTGGGGCCAACGTCCTGACTTTC.

The chain carries TRBV11-2 and TRBJ2-1; 14 bases align to TRBD2. The CDR3 sequence is 21 residues long. From germline, CDR1 is SGHAT and CDR2 FQNNGV. J lost 2 bases, V lost 5 bases, and 17 bases had no gene match. CDR3 in DNA: TGTGCCAGCAGCCCAAGGTGGGCCGGGACTAGCGGGAGTGTCCCCTACAATGAGCAGTTCTTC. This sequence encodes CASSPRWAGTSGSVPYNEQFF.

This clonotype has at least ten counts. The V gene is TRBV20-1, the J gene TRBJ2-3, with D perhaps matching TRBD2 (6 bases). CDR3 length: 13 residues. Germline V gives CDR1 DFQATT, CDR2 SNEGSKA (reference sequence). In nucleotides, the CDR3 is TGCAGCGGACGACGGGGGAGCACAGATACGCAGTATTTT. It yields the protein CSGRRGSTDTQYF.